This passage covers 9 T cell receptor beta chains from one sample sequenced in a study of CD8+CD57+ T cells in acquired aplastic anemia. Template material for TCR beta VDJ and CDR3 profiling consisted of genomic DNA. TCRdb reprocessed the reads via MiXCR and lists one record per CDR3 protein. The sample holds some 210,000 distinct CDR3 sequences; under 65% are singletons and the top ten take less than 30%. Sequencing used sorted CD4+, CD8+, or CD8+CD57+ T cells (not recorded which) from PBMCs. The source is a human donor in good health.

Worth noting for this clonotype: This is likely a read error, given that the CDR3 carries no conserved phenylalanine or tryptophan at its end. The chain employs TRBV5-1 and TRBJ2-1, with TRBD2 matching 9 bases. Germline V gene sequence: CDR1 SGHRS, CDR2 YFSETQ. Losses at the gene ends were 0 bases for V and 4 bases for J; bases not matched to a gene: 2. The CDR3 runs to 15 residues. The DNA of the CDR3 is TGCGCCAGCAGCTTGGGCGGGGGGGGGTACAATGAGCAGTTCTCC. It codes for CASSLGGGGYNEQFS.

The V call is TRBV7-9, the J call TRBJ1-1; 7 bases agree with TRBD1. The CDR3 is 14 residues long. CDR1 and CDR2 (germline): SEHNR, FQNEAQ (reference sequence). Trimming cost V 0 bases and J 7 bases; bases outside gene matches: 5. The CDR3 DNA reads as TGTGCCAGCAGCTTAGCCCCAGGGGGGAATGAAGCTTTCTTT. Encoded protein: CASSLAPGGNEAFF.

In nucleotides, the CDR3 is TGTGCCAGCAGTTACTCGATGGAGACCCAGTACTTC. It specifies CASSYSMETQYF. The chain couples TRBV6-6 to TRBJ2-5; D gene unclear. Deletions cut 0 bases from V and 5 bases from J, with 4 bases between. The CDR3 is 12 residues long. The germline CDR1 and CDR2 sequences are MNHNY and SVGAGI (reference sequence).

This clonotype was found a few times. The V and J genes are TRBV2 and TRBJ2-5, with TRBD1 identical over 8 bases. The CDR3 covers 16 residues. The V gene's germline CDR1 is SNHLY and CDR2 FYNNEI. The J segment lost 1 base and the V segment lost 1 base, leaving 5 bases of the junction unmatched. For the CDR3, the DNA is TGTGCCAGCAGTGAAGGGACAGGGTTTTTCCAAGAGACCCAGTACTTC. This translates into CASSEGTGFFQETQYF. Full variable domain (remainder filled in from reference TRBV2 and TRBJ2-5): EPEVTQTPSHQVTQMGQEVILRCVPISNHLYFYWYRQILGQKVEFLVSFYNNEISEKSEIFDDQFSVERPDGSNFTLKIRSTKLEDSAMYFCASSEGTGFFQETQYFGPGTRLLVL.

The chain employs TRBV10-1 and TRBJ2-3; D remains ambiguous. From germline, CDR1 is WNHNN and CDR2 SYGVQD (reference sequence). Between the trimmed V and J ends, which lost 3 bases and 3 bases, there was a span of 16 bases. The CDR3 is 16 amino acids. Here the CDR3 DNA reads TGCGCCAGCAGTGAAGGGCCGGAGAGGTTGACAGATACGCAGTATTTT. This sequence encodes CASSEGPERLTDTQYF.

This clonotype came up a few times. Here the CDR3 reads CSVEDQDRAYGYTF. The DNA for the CDR3 is TGCAGCGTTGAAGATCAGGACAGGGCCTATGGCTACACCTTC. The chain couples TRBV29-1 to TRBJ1-2; 8 bases line up with TRBD1. V shed 0 bases, J shed 4 bases, and the junction held 4 bases outside the gene matches. CDR1 is SQVTM and CDR2 is ANQGSEA in the germline V gene. CDR3 size: 14 residues.

As for this clonotype: One junction end does not reproduce the germline sequence, and a read error may be involved. This sequence joins TRBV7-8 and TRBJ2-1; TRBD1 might be the D (5 bases). Looked up from germline, CDR1 is SGHVS and CDR2 is FQNEAQ. The CDR3 loop spans 13 amino acids. The CDR3 region is CASLPRVYNEQFF. CDR3 nucleotide sequence: TGTGCCAGCCTCCCCAGGGTCTACAATGAGCAATTCTTC.

V usage is TRBV7-9 and J usage is TRBJ2-7, with D unclear. From germline, CDR1 is SEHNR and CDR2 FQNEAQ (reference sequence). The CDR3 extends over 13 amino acids. Trimming removed 5 bases from V and 1 base from J, with 9 bases in between. The chain's CDR3 is CASSPGYSYEQYF. CDR3 bases: TGTGCCAGCAGCCCCGGGTATTCCTACGAGCAGTACTTC.

The chain has TRBV5-1 and TRBJ2-7; maybe TRBD2 (5 bases). This CDR3 contains 12 residues. V shed 4 bases and J shed 6 bases, with 11 bases lying between them. The germline V gene has CDR1 SGHRS and CDR2 YFSETQ. The CDR3 is CASSPGRREQYF. Written as DNA, the CDR3 is TGCGCCAGCAGCCCGGGAAGGCGCGAGCAGTACTTC.